This T cell receptor beta chain was retrieved from a study of blood T cell repertoires in COVID-19 (dated by TCRdb to between 2020 and 2021). With regard to the full study: Samples covering the acute and convalescent phases of COVID-19 were provided by collaborators in the United States, Italy and Spain. The material from the prospective study consisted of cDNA or gDNA derived from T cells, B-cell-depleted T cells, or PBMCs. The dataset comprised deeply sampled blood TCRbeta repertoires from subjects exposed to, actively infected with, or recovered from COVID-19. The repertoires were released in a freely available public database intended as a resource for research on the immune response to SARS-CoV-2. The samples were drawn from two sources: the first 160 participants of the ongoing ImmuneRACE study, and fewer than 1,500 subjects contributed by 6 global collaborators. Nearly every sample came with metadata listing a de-identified subject ID, COVID-19 status, age in years and sex. Where HLA class I and class II types were available, the types were taken from metadata supplied by the sample provider, not from assay-based typing.

General conclusions and limits of the study: Clinical and demographic metadata were provided uncurated, with the amount varying by source and participant.

The immunoSEQ Assay, a bias-controlled multiplex PCR, was used to amplify TCRbeta CDR3 regions from genomic DNA. As for the original processing: The number of nucleated cells in each sample was estimated from the amplification of reference gene primers within the assay. To quantify the absolute abundance of each unique TCRbeta CDR3 rearrangement, sequence reads were collapsed and filtered. For each sample, productive Simpson clonality was calculated by taking the square root of Simpson's diversity index across productive rearrangements. This is the immuneACCESS table as TCRdb keeps it, with only in-frame sequences that have V and J called. A part of the clones is gone; compared with another copy, unresolved V genes explain less than half, and the rest is unexplained. That table supplies the V and J calls and clone size; D and trimming were determined from the DNA. The sample table contains hundreds of thousands of clones; only one count was recorded for about 87% of them. The ten largest clones take up less than 0.9% of the sample.

V is clipped by 3 bases and J by 5 bases, and the sequence between their germline boundaries is 10 bases long. CDR1 and CDR2, per the germline V gene, are SGHTA and FQGNSA. Inclusive of the bounding cysteine and phenylalanine, the CDR3 is 14 residues long. CDR3 DNA only is kept here, 42 bases in frame from base 1. On this clone: The antigen it recognizes is unknown. Base qualities are not recorded, but no much larger clone differs from it by a single base.

Enrolling through a virtual design, the prospective study's participants ranged in age from roughly 18 to 95 years and lived across approximately 25 United States geographic areas. To assign participants to cohorts, the prospective study relied on clinical history that participants themselves reported in a screening survey and a study questionnaire. Exposed participants had been in contact, within 2 weeks of entering the study, with a person who had a PCR-confirmed or clinician-diagnosed case of COVID-19. Each participant in the prospective study had whole blood, serum and a nasopharyngeal or oropharyngeal swab collected by mobile phlebotomists. Participants in the prospective study had the option to provide additional blood draws and questionnaires over a roughly 2-month period. Before DNA extraction, prospective study blood samples were shipped either frozen or at room temperature.

The sequenced sample consisted of PBMCs or T cells enriched from blood (not recorded which). This TCR derives from a man aged 50-59 years who had been exposed to COVID-19. The sequence links TRBV7-2 to TRBJ2-2; no D gene call is confident. The nucleotide sequence reads TGTGCCAGCAGCTTCATAAGAGATACCGGGGAGCTGTTTTTT. Its protein product is CASSFIRDTGELFF.